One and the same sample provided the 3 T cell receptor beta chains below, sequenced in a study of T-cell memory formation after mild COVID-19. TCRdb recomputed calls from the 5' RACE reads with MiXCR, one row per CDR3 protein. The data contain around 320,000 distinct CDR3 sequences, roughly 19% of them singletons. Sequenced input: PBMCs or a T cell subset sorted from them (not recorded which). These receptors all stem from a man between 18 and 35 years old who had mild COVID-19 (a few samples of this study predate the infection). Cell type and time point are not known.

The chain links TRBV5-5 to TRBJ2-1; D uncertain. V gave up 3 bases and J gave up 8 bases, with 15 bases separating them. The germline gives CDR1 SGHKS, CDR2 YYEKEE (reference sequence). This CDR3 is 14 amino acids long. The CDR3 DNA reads TGTGCCAGCAGCTCACTTCGGACGGCTTATGAGCAGTTCTTC. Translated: CASSSLRTAYEQFF.

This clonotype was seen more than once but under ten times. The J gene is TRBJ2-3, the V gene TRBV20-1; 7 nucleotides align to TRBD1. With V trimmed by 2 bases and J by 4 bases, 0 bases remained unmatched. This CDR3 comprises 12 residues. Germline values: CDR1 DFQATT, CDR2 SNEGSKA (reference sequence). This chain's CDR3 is CSARQGADTQYF. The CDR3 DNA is TGCAGTGCTAGACAGGGGGCAGATACGCAGTATTTT.

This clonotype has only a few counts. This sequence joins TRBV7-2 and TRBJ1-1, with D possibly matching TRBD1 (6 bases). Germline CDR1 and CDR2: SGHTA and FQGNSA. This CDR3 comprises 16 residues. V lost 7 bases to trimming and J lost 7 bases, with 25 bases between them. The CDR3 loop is CASTYPETGSWGEAFF. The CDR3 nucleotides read TGTGCCAGCACCTACCCCGAGACAGGTAGTTGGGGTGAAGCTTTCTTT. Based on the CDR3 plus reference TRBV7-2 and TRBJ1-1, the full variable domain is GAGVSQSPSNKVTEKGKDVELRCDPISGHTALYWYRQSLGQGLEFLIYFQGNSAPDKSGLPSDRFSAERTGGSVSTLTIQRTQQEDSAVYLCASTYPETGSWGEAFFGQGTRLTVV.